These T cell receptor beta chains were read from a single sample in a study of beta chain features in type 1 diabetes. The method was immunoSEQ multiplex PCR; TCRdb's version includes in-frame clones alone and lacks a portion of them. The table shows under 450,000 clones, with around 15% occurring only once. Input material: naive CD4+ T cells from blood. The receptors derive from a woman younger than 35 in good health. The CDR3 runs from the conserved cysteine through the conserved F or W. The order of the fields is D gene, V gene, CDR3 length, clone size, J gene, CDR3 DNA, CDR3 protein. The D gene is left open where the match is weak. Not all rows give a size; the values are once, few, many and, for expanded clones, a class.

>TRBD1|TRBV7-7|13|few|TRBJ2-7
TGTGCTAGCAGCTTCAACAGGGGCTACGAGCAGTACTTC
CASSFNRGYEQYF
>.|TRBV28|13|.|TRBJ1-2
TGTGCCAGCACGGGGCCGGGGGGATATGGCTACACCTTC
CASTGPGGYGYTF
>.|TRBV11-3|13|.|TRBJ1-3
TGTGCCAGCAGCTTATCATACAGGGACACCATATATTTT
CASSLSYRDTIYF
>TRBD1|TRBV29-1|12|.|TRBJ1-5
TGCAGCGTCGGACAGGGGAATCAGCCCCAGCATTTT
CSVGQGNQPQHF
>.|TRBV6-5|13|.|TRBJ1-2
TGTGCCAGCAGTTCAGGTTTTGGCTATGGCTACACCTTC
CASSSGFGYGYTF
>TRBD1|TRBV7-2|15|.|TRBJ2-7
TGTGCCAGCAGCGCCCGGACAGGAAGCTCCTACGAGCAGTACTTC
CASSARTGSSYEQYF
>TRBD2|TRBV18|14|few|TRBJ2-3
TGTGCCAGCTCACCGGGACTAGAGGGAGATACGCAGTATTTT
CASSPGLEGDTQYF
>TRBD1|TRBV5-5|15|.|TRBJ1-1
TGTGCCAGCAGCTTGGGGACAGGGCTCGACACTGAAGCTTTCTTT
CASSLGTGLDTEAFF
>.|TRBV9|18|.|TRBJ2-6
TGTGCCAGCAGCCCAGCAAGCGGCAGACTTTCTGGGGCCAACGTCCTGACTTTC
CASSPASGRLSGANVLTF
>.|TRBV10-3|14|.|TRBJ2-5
TGTGCCATCAGTCGACAGACTAGTTGGGAGACCCAGTACTTC
CAISRQTSWETQYF
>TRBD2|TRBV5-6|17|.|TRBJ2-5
TGTGCCAGCAGCTTGGCGGGGGTAGCGGGAGGGAGGGAGACCCAGTACTTC
CASSLAGVAGGRETQYF
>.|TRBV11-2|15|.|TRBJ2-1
TGTGCCAGCTTGACCCTGGTTAGCGGCGGCAATGAGCAGTTCTTC
CASLTLVSGGNEQFF
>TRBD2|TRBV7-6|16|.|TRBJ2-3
TGTGCCAGCAGCTTCCTAGCGGGAGGGCCCTCAGATACGCAGTATTTT
CASSFLAGGPSDTQYF
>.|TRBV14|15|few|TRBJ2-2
TGTGCCAGCAGCCGCAAATCAAGGAGCACCGGGGAGCTGTTTTTT
CASSRKSRSTGELFF
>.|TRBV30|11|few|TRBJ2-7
TGTGCCTGGAGTACTTTATACGAGCAGTACTTC
CAWSTLYEQYF
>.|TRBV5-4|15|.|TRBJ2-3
TGTGCCAGCAGCGCTGGCTCCTCTAGATCAGATACGCAGTATTTT
CASSAGSSRSDTQYF
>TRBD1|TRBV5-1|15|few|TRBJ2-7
TGCGCCAGCAGCTTGGCGGGACAGGGGTCCTACGAGCAGTACTTC
CASSLAGQGSYEQYF
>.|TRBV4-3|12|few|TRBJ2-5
TGCGCCAGCAGCCAAGACAGGAAGACCCAGTACTTC
CASSQDRKTQYF
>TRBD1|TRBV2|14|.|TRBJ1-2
TGTGCCAGCAGCGAAGGGACAGAGAACTATGGCTACACCTTC
CASSEGTENYGYTF
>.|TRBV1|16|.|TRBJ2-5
TGCACCAGCAGCCTACGGGACACCCCGCGGAGGGAGACCCAGTACTTC
CTSSLRDTPRRETQYF
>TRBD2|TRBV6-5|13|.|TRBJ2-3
TGTGCCAGCAGTTACTCGCGGGGGGATACGCAGTATTTT
CASSYSRGDTQYF
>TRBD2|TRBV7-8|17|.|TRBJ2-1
TGTGCCAGCAGCTTAGCGGGGGGACTAGCGGGCAGGGATGAGCAGTTCTTC
CASSLAGGLAGRDEQFF
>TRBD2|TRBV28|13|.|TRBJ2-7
TGTGCCAGTACTAGCGGGAGACGGGACGAGCAGTACTTC
CASTSGRRDEQYF
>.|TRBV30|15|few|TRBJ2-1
TGTGCCTGGATTCCGGGACTGGTAACATACAATGAGCAGTTCTTC
CAWIPGLVTYNEQFF
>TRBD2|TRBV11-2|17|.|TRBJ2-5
TGTGCCAGCAGCTTAGCTTTACTAGCGGGCCCCCAAGAGACCCAGTACTTC
CASSLALLAGPQETQYF
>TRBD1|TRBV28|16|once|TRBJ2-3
TGTGCCAGCAGTTCCCCCGGACAGGAGCTCACAGATACGCAGTATTTT
CASSSPGQELTDTQYF
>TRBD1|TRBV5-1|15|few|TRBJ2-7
TGCGCCAGCAGCTTAGTGGCAGGGGGAGTGCGGGAGCAGTACTTC
CASSLVAGGVREQYF